This T cell receptor beta chain came from a study of early T cells in non-severe SARS-CoV-2 infection. TCRdb processed the 5' RACE reads anew with MiXCR; each CDR3 protein has one entry. The data contain roughly 70,000 distinct CDR3 sequences, 18% of them seen just once; the ten biggest clones take up roughly 9%. This CDR3 comprises 11 residues. Germline CDR1 and CDR2: MNHNS and SASEGT. Trimming shortened V by 10 bases and J by 3 bases, and 10 bases separated the two germline ends. The starting material was whole blood, obtained at baseline. The source of this sequence is an adult who was a healthcare worker with PCR-confirmed SARS-CoV-2 infection or an uninfected control (not recorded which). The chain has TRBV6-1 and TRBJ2-7; possibly TRBD1 for D (5 bases). CDR3 protein: CATGQGYEQYF. CDR3 DNA: TGTGCCACGGGTCAGGGCTACGAGCAGTACTTC.